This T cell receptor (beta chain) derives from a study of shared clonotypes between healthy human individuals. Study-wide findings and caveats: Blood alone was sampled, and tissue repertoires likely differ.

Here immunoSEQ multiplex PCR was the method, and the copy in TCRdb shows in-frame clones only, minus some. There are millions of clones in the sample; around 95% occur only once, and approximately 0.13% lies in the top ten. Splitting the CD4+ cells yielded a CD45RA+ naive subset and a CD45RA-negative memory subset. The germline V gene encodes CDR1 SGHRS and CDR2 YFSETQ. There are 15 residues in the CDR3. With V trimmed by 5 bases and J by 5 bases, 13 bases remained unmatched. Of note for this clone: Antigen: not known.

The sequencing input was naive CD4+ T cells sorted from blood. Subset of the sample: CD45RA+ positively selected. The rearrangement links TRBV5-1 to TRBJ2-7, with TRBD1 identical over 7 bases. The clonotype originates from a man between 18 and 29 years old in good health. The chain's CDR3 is CASSPLPGQPHEQYF. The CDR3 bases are TGCGCCAGCAGTCCGCTTCCGGGACAGCCTCACGAGCAGTACTTC.